This T cell receptor beta chain appears in the sequencing data of a study of radiotherapy plus CTLA-4 blockade in lung cancer. Background on the study: Objective responses arose in approximately 19% of patients, and under 40% experienced disease control.

Focal radiation and CTLA-4 blockade (ipilimumab) were tested in chemo-refractory metastatic non-small-cell lung cancer patients. Whole-study results and caveats: Per reports, early blood T cell clone dynamics, plus interferon-beta, forecast response most strongly. Expansion of tumor-derived TCR clones was observed in blood after radiotherapy plus ipilimumab.

Only in-frame clones appear in the TCRdb table, and some are missing; sequencing was by immunoSEQ multiplex PCR. The profile shows some 70,000 clones, roughly 85% of them singletons. Per germline, CDR1 MNHNY and CDR2 SVGAGI (reference sequence). V was cut by 5 bases and J by 5 bases, with 12 bases left in between. This CDR3 has 13 residues. The table lists this clone with a count of one. What it binds is unknown. This TCR was recovered from a human donor with non-small cell lung cancer who had a complete response to radiotherapy plus ipilimumab. J is TRBJ1-1 and V is TRBV6-6; D is ambiguous. The material was peripheral blood, obtained from a patient treated with radiotherapy plus ipilimumab. The CDR3 protein is CASSVQSQTEAFF. CDR3 in DNA: TGTGCCAGCAGTGTCCAGTCGCAAACTGAAGCTTTCTTT.